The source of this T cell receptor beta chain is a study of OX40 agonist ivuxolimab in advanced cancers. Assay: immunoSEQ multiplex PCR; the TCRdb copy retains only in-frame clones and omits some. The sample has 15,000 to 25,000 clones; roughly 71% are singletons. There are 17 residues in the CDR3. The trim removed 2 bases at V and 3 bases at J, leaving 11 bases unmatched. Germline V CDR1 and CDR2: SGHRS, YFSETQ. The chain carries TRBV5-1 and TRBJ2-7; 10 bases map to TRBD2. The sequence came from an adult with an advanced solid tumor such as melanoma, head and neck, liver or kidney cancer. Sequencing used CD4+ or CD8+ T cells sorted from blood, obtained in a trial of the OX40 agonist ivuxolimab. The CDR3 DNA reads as TGCGCCAGCAGCTTCACTAGCGGGACTCTTGGGAACTACGAGCAGTACTTC. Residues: CASSFTSGTLGNYEQYF.